The present TCR beta chain was sequenced within a study of T cell responses to AZD1222 COVID-19 vaccine. General study points: Spike was spanned by vaccine-associated CD4 TCRs, with dominance at 160-218 and 743-854. Increases in Spike-specific TCR breadth and depth were seen after two AZD1222 doses. Sampling that yielded the repertoires occurred only after the peak T cell response.

The method was immunoSEQ multiplex PCR; TCRdb's version includes in-frame clones alone and lacks a portion of them. This table holds some 170,000 clones, about 93% found once. Worth noting for this clone: What it recognizes is unknown.

From germline, CDR1 is SGHRS and CDR2 YFSETQ. CDR3 length: 13 residues. V shed 0 bases and J shed 5 bases, with 8 bases lying between them. The rearrangement uses TRBV5-1 and TRBJ1-2; D may be TRBD1 (5 bases). The material sequenced was peripheral blood, taken 28 days after the second dose of the MenACWY control vaccine. The origin of this receptor is an adult who received the MenACWY meningococcal vaccine as a control. CDR3 DNA: TGCGCCAGCAGCTTGGGAGAGGGGTATGGCTACACCTTC. Translating gives CASSLGEGYGYTF.